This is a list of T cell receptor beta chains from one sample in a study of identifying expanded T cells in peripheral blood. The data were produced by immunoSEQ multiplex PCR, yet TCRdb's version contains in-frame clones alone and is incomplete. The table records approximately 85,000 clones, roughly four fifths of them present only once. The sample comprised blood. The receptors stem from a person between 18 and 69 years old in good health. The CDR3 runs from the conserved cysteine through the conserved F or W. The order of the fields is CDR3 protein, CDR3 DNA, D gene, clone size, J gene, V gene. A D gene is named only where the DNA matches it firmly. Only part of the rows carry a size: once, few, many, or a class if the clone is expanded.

CASSLGQYGNEQFF	TGTGCCAGCAGCTTGGGACAGTATGGCAATGAGCAGTTCTTC	NA	NA	TRBJ2-1	TRBV5-4
CASRIYGRDYEQYF	TGTGCCAGCCGGATCTATGGCAGGGACTACGAGCAGTACTTC	NA	NA	TRBJ2-7	TRBV5-5
CASSVTRGETQYF	TGTGCCAGTAGTGTCACTAGGGGAGAGACCCAGTACTTC	NA	NA	TRBJ2-5	TRBV19
CASSGLLAVGNEQFF	TGTGCCAGCAGTGGCCTACTAGCGGTTGGCAATGAGCAGTTCTTC	TRBD2	NA	TRBJ2-1	TRBV6-1
CASSLPDYSYWLFF	TGTGCCAGCAGTTTACCCGACTACAGTTACTGGCTGTTTTTT	NA	NA	TRBJ1-4	TRBV28
CASSVDRSSGANVLTF	TGTGCCAGCAGCGTAGATCGTAGCTCTGGGGCCAACGTCCTGACTTTC	NA	NA	TRBJ2-6	TRBV9
CASRQGTGNTIYF	TGTGCCAGCAGGCAGGGGACTGGAAACACCATATATTTT	NA	NA	TRBJ1-3	TRBV7-9
CASSFVGPYNEQFF	TGTGCCAGCAGCTTTGTAGGTCCCTACAATGAGCAGTTCTTC	NA	NA	TRBJ2-1	TRBV5-8
CASSVESGISYEQYF	TGTGCCAGCAGCGTAGAAAGCGGGATCTCCTACGAGCAGTACTTC	TRBD2	NA	TRBJ2-7	TRBV9
CSVVQGPDTQYF	TGCAGCGTGGTACAGGGGCCAGATACGCAGTATTTT	TRBD1	NA	TRBJ2-3	TRBV29-1
CASSEGTGYGYTF	TGTGCCAGCAGCGAAGGGACAGGCTATGGCTACACCTTC	TRBD1	few	TRBJ1-2	TRBV9
CASSVETGGSGGELFF	TGTGCCAGCAGCGTAGAGACAGGGGGCTCAGGCGGGGAGCTGTTTTTT	TRBD1	NA	TRBJ2-2	TRBV9
CASSKGLAGGPPYTDTQYF	TGTGCCAGCAGCAAAGGACTAGCGGGAGGACCTCCTTACACAGATACGCAGTATTTT	NA	NA	TRBJ2-3	TRBV21-1
CASSPTHKNIQYF	TGTGCCAGCAGTCCTACCCATAAAAACATTCAGTACTTC	NA	NA	TRBJ2-4	TRBV27
CASSFTRWGNTEAFF	TGTGCCAGCAGTTTCACAAGATGGGGAAACACTGAAGCTTTCTTT	NA	once	TRBJ1-1	TRBV14
CASMIGDLSNYGYTF	TGTGCCAGCATGATAGGGGACTTAAGTAACTATGGCTACACCTTC	NA	NA	TRBJ1-2	TRBV28
CASILDRGQETQYF	TGTGCCAGCATCCTGGACAGGGGGCAAGAGACCCAGTACTTC	TRBD1	NA	TRBJ2-5	TRBV6-6
CASSPDGRGNEQFF	TGTGCCAGTAGTCCCGACGGGAGGGGGAATGAGCAGTTCTTC	TRBD2	once	TRBJ2-1	TRBV19
CASLSSDRYPLGRFTGELFF	TGTGCCAGCCTTAGCTCGGACAGGTATCCTTTGGGACGGTTCACCGGGGAGCTGTTTTTT	TRBD1	NA	TRBJ2-2	TRBV13
CASSYNGVLTDTQYF	TGTGCCAGCAGTTACAACGGGGTTCTCACAGATACGCAGTATTTT	NA	NA	TRBJ2-3	TRBV6-5
CASSATWNTEAFF	TGTGCCAGTAGTGCGACATGGAACACTGAAGCTTTCTTT	NA	NA	TRBJ1-1	TRBV19
CASIHRGGYEQYF	TGTGCCAGCATCCATAGAGGGGGCTACGAGCAGTACTTC	NA	NA	TRBJ2-7	TRBV7-9
CASSSTSDEKLFF	TGTGCCAGCAGCTCCACATCGGATGAAAAACTGTTTTTT	NA	few	TRBJ1-4	TRBV11-3
CASSPGQLGPLHF	TGTGCCAGCAGCCCGGGACAGCTTGGACCCCTCCACTTT	TRBD1	NA	TRBJ1-6	TRBV14
CSASGANVLTF	TGCAGTGCTTCGGGGGCCAACGTCCTGACTTTC	NA	once	TRBJ2-6	TRBV20-1
CASNLGQVKYNEQFF	TGTGCCAGCAACCTGGGACAGGTGAAATACAATGAGCAGTTCTTC	TRBD1	NA	TRBJ2-1	TRBV27
CASSSSWDTGGSGANVLTF	TGTGCCAGCAGCTCCTCATGGGATACAGGGGGCTCTGGGGCCAACGTCCTGACTTTC	TRBD1	NA	TRBJ2-6	TRBV7-2
CASTPMWGLNSYNEQFF	TGTGCCAGCACTCCTATGTGGGGTCTAAACTCCTACAATGAGCAGTTCTTC	NA	NA	TRBJ2-1	TRBV28
CASSIATGKNTGELFF	TGTGCCAGCAGCATCGCAACAGGGAAGAACACCGGGGAGCTGTTTTTT	NA	NA	TRBJ2-2	TRBV7-6
CASSPQGGNQPQHF	TGTGCCAGCTCACCACAGGGGGGCAATCAGCCCCAGCATTTT	NA	NA	TRBJ1-5	TRBV18
CASSLGGQPQHF	TGTGCCAGCAGCTTAGGGGGTCAGCCCCAGCATTTT	NA	few	TRBJ1-5	TRBV13
CASSNGRTNQPQHF	TGTGCCAGCAGCAACGGACGGACAAATCAGCCCCAGCATTTT	NA	few	TRBJ1-5	TRBV11-3
CASSLWDTNTEAFF	TGTGCCAGCAGCCTTTGGGACACAAACACTGAAGCTTTCTTT	NA	NA	TRBJ1-1	TRBV9
CASSSPGRGRAGELFF	TGTGCCAGCAGCTCCCCTGGCAGGGGACGGGCCGGGGAGCTGTTTTTT	NA	once	TRBJ2-2	TRBV11-2
CASRDRARDNEQFF	TGTGCCAGCCGGGACAGGGCTCGGGACAATGAGCAGTTCTTC	TRBD1	once	TRBJ2-1	TRBV2
CASSPDRPNTEAFF	TGTGCCAGCAGTCCTGACAGACCGAACACTGAAGCTTTCTTT	NA	NA	TRBJ1-1	TRBV7-2
CASSSGDLAGVGMGSLYNEQFF	TGCGCCAGCAGCTCGGGTGACTTAGCGGGAGTGGGGATGGGATCCCTCTACAATGAGCAGTTCTTC	TRBD2	NA	TRBJ2-1	TRBV5-1
CASSGGQGIDTQYF	TGTGCCAGCAGCGGCGGACAGGGCATAGATACGCAGTATTTT	TRBD1	NA	TRBJ2-3	TRBV9
CASSLDGGWIQPQHF	TGTGCCAGCAGCTTGGATGGGGGGTGGATTCAGCCCCAGCATTTT	NA	NA	TRBJ1-5	TRBV5-4
CASSLVVLASDEQYF	TGTGCCAGCAGCTTAGTCGTCCTGGCGTCCGACGAGCAGTACTTC	NA	NA	TRBJ2-7	TRBV7-2
CASSLDSGTVFF	TGTGCCAGCAGCTTAGATTCCGGGACTGTGTTTTTT	NA	NA	TRBJ2-2	TRBV7-9
CASSPGAEGYNEQFF	TGTGCCAGCAGCCCAGGAGCGGAGGGGTACAATGAGCAGTTCTTC	NA	NA	TRBJ2-1	TRBV27
CASSEALKANYGYTF	TGTGCCAGCAGTGAAGCGCTAAAGGCAAACTATGGCTACACCTTC	NA	once	TRBJ1-2	TRBV6-1
CASSQNRDSGSYEQYF	TGCGCCAGCAGCCAAAACCGGGACAGTGGTTCCTACGAGCAGTACTTC	TRBD1	NA	TRBJ2-7	TRBV4-3
CASSESGQRNEKLFF	TGTGCCAGCAGTGAATCTGGACAGAGAAATGAAAAACTGTTTTTT	NA	NA	TRBJ1-4	TRBV6-1
CASSPGTGVIHEQYF	TGTGCCAGCAGCCCTGGGACAGGGGTTATTCACGAGCAGTACTTC	TRBD1	NA	TRBJ2-7	TRBV5-6